The 5 T cell receptor beta chains given below trace back to one sample, sequenced in a study of T cell changes during pregnancy in multiple sclerosis. Sequenced by immunoSEQ multiplex PCR; TCRdb stores in-frame clones only, minus some. Of some 60,000 clones in the sample, 92% were seen once. This sample comprised peripheral blood, obtained in the third trimester of pregnancy. The receptor set was obtained from a female donor in good health, enrolled as a control in a pregnancy study.

V usage is TRBV6-1 and J usage is TRBJ1-2; 10 bases line up with TRBD1. The CDR3 is 14 amino acids. With V trimmed by 4 bases and J by 4 bases, 3 bases remained unmatched. The germline V gene encodes CDR1 MNHNS and CDR2 SASEGT. The CDR3 DNA follows: TGTGCCAGCAGTGGGACAGGGGGACCCTATGGCTACACCTTC. Protein product: CASSGTGGPYGYTF.

DNA for the CDR3: TGTGCCACGTTCACCTTTCCCACTAGCCGGGGACTTTGGAGGACAGATACGCAGTATTTT. This encodes CATFTFPTSRGLWRTDTQYF. V and J are TRBV14 and TRBJ2-3, with D possibly matching TRBD2 (6 bases). V was shortened by 10 bases and J by 3 bases, with 35 bases between the two germline ends. The germline CDR1 and CDR2 sequences are SGHDN and FVKESK. The CDR3 has 20 residues.

The chain employs TRBV6-6 and TRBJ1-5, with a possible D match to TRBD1 (6 bases). In germline, CDR1 is MNHNY, CDR2 SVGAGI (reference sequence). The CDR3 contains 14 residues. Trimming stripped 6 bases from V and 1 base from J, with 10 bases between. CDR3 in amino acids: CASRGGGSNQPQHF. In nucleotides, the CDR3 is TGTGCCAGCAGAGGGGGGGGAAGCAATCAGCCCCAGCATTTT.

The chain joins TRBV7-9 to TRBJ2-3; 11 bases map to TRBD2. V was clipped by 7 bases and J by 4 bases; unmatched bases: 16. CDR1 is SEHNR, CDR2 FQNEAQ, per germline (reference sequence). CDR3 length: 18 amino acids. CDR3 sequence (DNA): TGTGCCAGCACCTCATTTGTTAGCGGGGGGGCCGGGGCAGATACGCAGTATTTT. Translated: CASTSFVSGGAGADTQYF.

The gene calls are TRBV2 and TRBJ1-1; D is unresolved. Looked up from germline, CDR1 is SNHLY and CDR2 is FYNNEI. This CDR3 contains 12 residues. Trimming removed 2 bases at V and 4 bases at J, with 5 bases between. The CDR3 is CASSESGTEAFF. CDR3 DNA: TGTGCCAGCAGTGAAAGCGGCACTGAAGCTTTCTTT.